Listed below are T cell receptor beta chains from one sample, sequenced in a study of long-term antiretroviral therapy in people with HIV. Profiled with immunoSEQ multiplex PCR; TCRdb holds only in-frame clones, not every one. The repertoire holds fewer than 20,000 clones, with 75% to 90% as singletons. Sample: unsorted PBMCs, taken 4.2 years after starting antiretroviral therapy. The receptor source for this set is a man aged 50-59 years with HIV. Each CDR3 is given with its conserved first and last residue. For some rows the clone size is stated as once, few or many, or as a class when expanded; others skip it.

abundance: medium-sized
j_gene: TRBJ2-2
v_gene: TRBV10-3
CDR3aa: CAISEPGGRTGELFF

abundance: .
j_gene: TRBJ2-3
v_gene: TRBV6-1
CDR3aa: CASSEDPAGAFLRVSDTQYF

abundance: .
j_gene: TRBJ1-1
v_gene: TRBV7-9
CDR3aa: CASRLTDRGTEAFF

abundance: once
j_gene: TRBJ2-3
v_gene: TRBV14
CDR3aa: CASSQPGSGGFTDTQYF

abundance: .
j_gene: TRBJ1-5
v_gene: TRBV15
CDR3aa: CATSRAGFNQPQHF

abundance: once
j_gene: TRBJ2-7
v_gene: TRBV28
CDR3aa: CATISASREQYF

abundance: once
j_gene: TRBJ1-1
v_gene: TRBV21-1
CDR3aa: CASSKMRRQPETEAFF

abundance: .
j_gene: TRBJ2-7
v_gene: TRBV6-5
CDR3aa: CASQRGGEQYF

abundance: .
j_gene: TRBJ2-7
v_gene: TRBV5-4
CDR3aa: CASSQAVLPYEQYF

abundance: .
j_gene: TRBJ1-6
v_gene: TRBV2
CDR3aa: CASSETPDSPLHF

abundance: .
j_gene: TRBJ2-7
v_gene: TRBV18
CDR3aa: CASSREQGQGNDEQYF

abundance: .
j_gene: TRBJ2-7
v_gene: TRBV5-1
CDR3aa: CASSLDRSSEQYF

abundance: .
j_gene: TRBJ2-1
v_gene: TRBV10-3
CDR3aa: CAIEAANNEQFF

abundance: .
j_gene: TRBJ1-2
v_gene: TRBV11-2
CDR3aa: CASSLAGGYGYTF

abundance: .
j_gene: TRBJ1-2
v_gene: TRBV6-6
CDR3aa: CASRSSGGGGYGYTF

abundance: once
j_gene: TRBJ2-3
v_gene: TRBV6-1
CDR3aa: CASSELGRAADTQYF

abundance: .
j_gene: TRBJ2-3
v_gene: TRBV5-1
CDR3aa: CASSLNTDPWYF

abundance: .
j_gene: TRBJ1-6
v_gene: TRBV11-2
CDR3aa: CASSLSYNSPLHF

abundance: .
j_gene: TRBJ1-2
v_gene: TRBV14
CDR3aa: CASSLRPGGQGDGYGYTF

abundance: .
j_gene: TRBJ1-1
v_gene: TRBV19
CDR3aa: CASSIYEGNTEAFF

abundance: .
j_gene: TRBJ1-1
v_gene: TRBV5-8
CDR3aa: CASSLGGVNTEAFF

abundance: few
j_gene: TRBJ2-5
v_gene: TRBV5-1
CDR3aa: CASSLAGGKETQYF

abundance: .
j_gene: TRBJ2-5
v_gene: TRBV27
CDR3aa: CASSNGQGHQETQYF

abundance: .
j_gene: TRBJ2-3
v_gene: TRBV27
CDR3aa: CASSLYPSDTQYF

abundance: .
j_gene: TRBJ1-1
v_gene: TRBV5-6
CDR3aa: CASSLWTAEAFF

abundance: .
j_gene: TRBJ2-7
v_gene: TRBV7-8
CDR3aa: CASSLVGTLSYEQYF

abundance: .
j_gene: TRBJ1-1
v_gene: TRBV6-5
CDR3aa: CASSSGPNTEAFF

abundance: .
j_gene: TRBJ1-4
v_gene: TRBV5-1
CDR3aa: CASSTYGGVREKLFF

abundance: .
j_gene: TRBJ2-3
v_gene: TRBV6-6
CDR3aa: CASSYPKGGSTDTQYF

abundance: once
j_gene: TRBJ1-2
v_gene: TRBV6-1
CDR3aa: CASTRTGVGYTF

abundance: .
j_gene: TRBJ1-2
v_gene: TRBV5-5
CDR3aa: CASTLEQGDSGYTF

abundance: .
j_gene: TRBJ2-3
v_gene: TRBV5-1
CDR3aa: CASGRDRATDTQYF

abundance: .
j_gene: TRBJ2-3
v_gene: TRBV9
CDR3aa: CASSVLGSGGTDTQYF

abundance: .
j_gene: TRBJ1-1
v_gene: TRBV18
CDR3aa: CASSQGENTEAFF

abundance: .
j_gene: TRBJ2-1
v_gene: TRBV28
CDR3aa: CASSLTNEQFF

abundance: .
j_gene: TRBJ2-2
v_gene: TRBV4-3
CDR3aa: CASSDRQGPGELFF

abundance: .
j_gene: TRBJ2-7
v_gene: TRBV7-2
CDR3aa: CASSLNLIGAYEQYF

abundance: .
j_gene: TRBJ1-4
v_gene: TRBV7-8
CDR3aa: CASSLGPGGQFLREKLFF

abundance: .
j_gene: TRBJ1-1
v_gene: TRBV4-1
CDR3aa: CASSQAGWVPGGNTEAFF

abundance: .
j_gene: TRBJ1-3
v_gene: TRBV5-1
CDR3aa: CASSLAGTGFGNTIYF

abundance: once
j_gene: TRBJ2-7
v_gene: TRBV27
CDR3aa: CASSFYPDRDEQYF

abundance: .
j_gene: TRBJ2-3
v_gene: TRBV12-5
CDR3aa: CASGLVRADTQYF

abundance: .
j_gene: TRBJ1-3
v_gene: TRBV23-1
CDR3aa: CASSQPRRGRRRNTIYF

abundance: once
j_gene: TRBJ2-7
v_gene: TRBV27
CDR3aa: CASSLDRPSNNEQYF

abundance: .
j_gene: TRBJ2-1
v_gene: TRBV18
CDR3aa: CASSPRPGTSGYNEQFF

abundance: .
j_gene: TRBJ1-2
v_gene: TRBV13
CDR3aa: CASSFVLLQGAPNYGYTF

abundance: .
j_gene: TRBJ1-3
v_gene: TRBV6-1
CDR3aa: CASSQGQASGNTIYF